This T cell receptor (beta chain) derives from a study of T cells in Graves' hyperthyroidism and ophthalmopathy. RNA transcripts were the template for amplifying TCR beta CDR3 regions. RT-PCR in the first round (using the HTBI primer set) targeted the TCR CDR3. MiXCR was run by TCRdb on the multiplex PCR reads, yielding one entry per CDR3 protein. The repertoire has 550,000 to 800,000 distinct CDR3 sequences, approximately 15% of them found once; the top ten carry 15% to 19%. This clonotype was detected many times. The sequenced sample was blood. The sequence came from a man in his fifties or sixties with Graves' hyperthyroidism.

DNA for the CDR3: TGTGCCAGCAGTCCCTCGGACAGGGGGCGCGAGCAGTACTTC. This codes for CASSPSDRGREQYF. The rearrangement joins TRBV12-3 or TRBV12-4 to TRBJ2-7, with 11 bases matching TRBD1. V lost 5 bases, J lost 6 bases, and 6 bases stayed unmatched. The CDR3 totals 14 residues.